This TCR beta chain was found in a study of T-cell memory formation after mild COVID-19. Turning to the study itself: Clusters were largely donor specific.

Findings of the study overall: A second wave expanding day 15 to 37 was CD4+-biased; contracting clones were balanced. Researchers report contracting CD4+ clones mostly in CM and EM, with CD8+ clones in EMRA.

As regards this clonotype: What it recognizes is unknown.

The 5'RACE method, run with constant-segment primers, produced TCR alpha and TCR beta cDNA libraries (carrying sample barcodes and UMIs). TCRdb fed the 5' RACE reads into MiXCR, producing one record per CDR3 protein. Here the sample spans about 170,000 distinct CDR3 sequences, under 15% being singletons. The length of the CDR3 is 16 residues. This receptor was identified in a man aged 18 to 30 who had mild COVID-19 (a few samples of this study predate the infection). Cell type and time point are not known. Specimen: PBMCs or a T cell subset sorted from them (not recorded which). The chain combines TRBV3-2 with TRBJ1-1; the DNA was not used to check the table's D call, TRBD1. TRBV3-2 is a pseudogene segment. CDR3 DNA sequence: TGTGCCAGCAGCCAAGCAGCACAGGGGGCGAACACTGAAGCTTTCTTT. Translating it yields CASSQAAQGANTEAFF.